This section outlines one TCR beta chain sequence together with its context. The data were taken from a study of brain T cells in children with intractable seizures. Sequencing was limited to surgery cases with top T cell transcript signatures in brain tissue. The germline V gene encodes CDR1 SGHRS and CDR2 YFSETQ. CDR3 length: 15 residues. V lost 0 bases, J lost 2 bases, and 2 bases stayed unmatched. TCRdb keeps only in-frame clones here, not all; method: immunoSEQ multiplex PCR. This table has 95,000 to 120,000 clones, 90% to 95% appearing once. The sequence was collected from a boy in the first two years of life with hemimegalencephaly and intractable seizures. This material consisted of peripheral blood, taken at surgery. J is TRBJ2-3 and V is TRBV5-1, with TRBD1 identical over 8 bases. The CDR3 DNA sequence: TGCGCCAGCAGCTTGGACAGGGGGGACACAGATACGCAGTATTTT. Protein: CASSLDRGDTDTQYF.